The TCR beta chain described here comes from a study of T cell responses to AZD1222 COVID-19 vaccine. About the study: Combined were second doses at about 4 or about 12 weeks.

TCRdb keeps only in-frame clones here, not all; method: immunoSEQ multiplex PCR. The sample has 100,000 or so clones; about 86% are singletons. A note on this clone: Its antigen remains unknown.

The V gene's germline CDR1 is GTSNPN and CDR2 SVGIG (reference sequence). The J segment lost 7 bases and the V segment lost 2 bases, leaving 4 bases of the junction unmatched. The CDR3 is 12 residues long. The study, taken as a whole, reports: Spike-specific TCR depth and breadth grew after two AZD1222 doses. The donor cohort was predominantly white British with a female majority, and clonal diversity may have been underestimated.

Sample: peripheral blood, taken on day 0 of AZD1222 vaccination. This chain uses TRBV30 with TRBJ1-1; 7 nucleotides line up with TRBD1. The sequence came from an adult in good health. For the CDR3, the DNA is TGTGCCTGGAGTACCTGGACAGGTGAAGCTTTCTTT. It specifies CAWSTWTGEAFF.